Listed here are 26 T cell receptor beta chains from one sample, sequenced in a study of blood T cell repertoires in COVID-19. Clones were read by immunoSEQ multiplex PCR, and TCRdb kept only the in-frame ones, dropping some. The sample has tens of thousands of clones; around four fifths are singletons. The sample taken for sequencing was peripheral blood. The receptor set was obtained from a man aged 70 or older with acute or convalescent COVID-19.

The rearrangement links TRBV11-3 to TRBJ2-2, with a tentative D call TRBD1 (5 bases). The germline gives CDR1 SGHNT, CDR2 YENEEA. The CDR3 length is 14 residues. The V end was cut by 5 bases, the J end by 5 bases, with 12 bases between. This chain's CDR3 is CASSPKRGTGELFF. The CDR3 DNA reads TGTGCCAGCAGCCCTAAAAGGGGTACCGGGGAGCTGTTTTTT.

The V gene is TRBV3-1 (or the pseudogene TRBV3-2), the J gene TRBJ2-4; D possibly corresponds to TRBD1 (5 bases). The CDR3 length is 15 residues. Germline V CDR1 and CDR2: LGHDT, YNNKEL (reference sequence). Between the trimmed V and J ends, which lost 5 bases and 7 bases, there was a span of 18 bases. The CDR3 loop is CASSYDSGPRNIQYF. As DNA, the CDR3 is TGTGCCAGCAGCTACGACAGTGGCCCCCGGAACATTCAGTACTTC.

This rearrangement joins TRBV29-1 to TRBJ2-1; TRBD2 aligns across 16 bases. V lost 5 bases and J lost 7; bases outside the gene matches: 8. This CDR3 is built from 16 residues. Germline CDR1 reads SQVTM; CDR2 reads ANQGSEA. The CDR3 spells CSVSGTSGGARNEQFF. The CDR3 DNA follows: TGCAGCGTTTCCGGGACTAGCGGGGGGGCTAGAAATGAGCAGTTCTTC.

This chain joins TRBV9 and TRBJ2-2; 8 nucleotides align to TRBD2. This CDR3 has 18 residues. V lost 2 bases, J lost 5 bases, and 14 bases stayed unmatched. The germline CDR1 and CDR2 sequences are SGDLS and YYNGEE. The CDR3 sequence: CASSVVASAGGRTGELFF. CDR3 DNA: TGTGCCAGCAGCGTCGTCGCCTCGGCGGGGGGAAGGACCGGGGAGCTGTTTTTT.

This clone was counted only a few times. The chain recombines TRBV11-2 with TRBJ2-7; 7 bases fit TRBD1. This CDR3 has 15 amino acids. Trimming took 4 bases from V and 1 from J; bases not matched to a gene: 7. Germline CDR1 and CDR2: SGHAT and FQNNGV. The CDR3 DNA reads TGTGCCAGCAGCTACTTTACGGGACAGTCCTACGAGCAGTACTTC. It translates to CASSYFTGQSYEQYF.

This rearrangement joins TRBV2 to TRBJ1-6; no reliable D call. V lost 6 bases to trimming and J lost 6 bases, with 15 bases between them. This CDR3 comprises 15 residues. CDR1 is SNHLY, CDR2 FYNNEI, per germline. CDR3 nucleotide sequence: TGTGCCAGCAGCCGACGGGGTGCAGTTAATTCACCCCTCCACTTT. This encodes CASSRRGAVNSPLHF.

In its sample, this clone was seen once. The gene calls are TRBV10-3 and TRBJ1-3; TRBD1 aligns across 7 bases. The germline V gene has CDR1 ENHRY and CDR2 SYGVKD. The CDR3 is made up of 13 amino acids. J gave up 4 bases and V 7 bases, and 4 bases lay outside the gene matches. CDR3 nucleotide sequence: TGTGCCATCACTGGGACAGAAGGAAACACCATATATTTT. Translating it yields CAITGTEGNTIYF.

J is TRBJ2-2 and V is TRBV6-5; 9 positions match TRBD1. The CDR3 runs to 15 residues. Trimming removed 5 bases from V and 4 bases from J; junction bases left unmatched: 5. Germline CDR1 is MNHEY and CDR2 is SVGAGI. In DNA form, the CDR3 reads TGTGCCAGCAGTAGCTTGACAGGGGGCACCGGGGAGCTGTTTTTT. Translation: CASSSLTGGTGELFF.

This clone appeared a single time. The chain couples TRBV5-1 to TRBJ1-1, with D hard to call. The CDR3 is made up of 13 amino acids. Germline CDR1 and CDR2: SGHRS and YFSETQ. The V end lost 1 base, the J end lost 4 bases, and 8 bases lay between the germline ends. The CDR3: CASSLNPGTEAFF. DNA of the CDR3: TGCGCCAGCAGCTTGAATCCGGGCACTGAAGCTTTCTTT.

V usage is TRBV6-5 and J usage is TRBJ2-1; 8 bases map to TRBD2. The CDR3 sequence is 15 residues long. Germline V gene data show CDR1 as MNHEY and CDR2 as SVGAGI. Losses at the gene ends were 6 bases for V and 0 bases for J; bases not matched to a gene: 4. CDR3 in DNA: TGTGCCAGCAGGAGTAGCGGGATCTCCTACAATGAGCAGTTCTTC. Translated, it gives CASRSSGISYNEQFF.

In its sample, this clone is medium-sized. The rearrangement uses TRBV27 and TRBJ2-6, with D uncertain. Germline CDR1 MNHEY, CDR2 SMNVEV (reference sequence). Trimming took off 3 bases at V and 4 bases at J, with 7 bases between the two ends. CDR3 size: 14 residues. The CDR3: CASSFRSGANVLTF. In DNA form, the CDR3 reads TGTGCCAGCAGTTTTCGGTCCGGGGCCAACGTCCTGACTTTC.

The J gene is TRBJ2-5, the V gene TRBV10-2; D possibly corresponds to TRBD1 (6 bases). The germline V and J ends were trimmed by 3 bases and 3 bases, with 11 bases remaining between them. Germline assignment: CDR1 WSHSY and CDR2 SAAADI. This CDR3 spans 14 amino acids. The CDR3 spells CASSDWDTEETQYF. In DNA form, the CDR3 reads TGCGCCAGCAGTGACTGGGACACCGAAGAGACCCAGTACTTC.

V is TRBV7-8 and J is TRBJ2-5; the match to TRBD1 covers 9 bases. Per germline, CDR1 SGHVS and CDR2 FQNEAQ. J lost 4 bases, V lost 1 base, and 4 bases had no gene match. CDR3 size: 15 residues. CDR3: CASSLGDREIETQYF. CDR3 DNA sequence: TGTGCCAGCAGCTTAGGGGACAGGGAGATAGAGACCCAGTACTTC.

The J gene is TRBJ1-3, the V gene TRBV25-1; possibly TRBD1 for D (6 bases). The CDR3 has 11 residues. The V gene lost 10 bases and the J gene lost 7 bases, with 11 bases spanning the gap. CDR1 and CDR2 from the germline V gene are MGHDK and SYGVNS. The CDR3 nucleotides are TGTGCCACCGGACAGTCTAACACCATATATTTT. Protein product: CATGQSNTIYF.

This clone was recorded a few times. The DNA for the CDR3 is TGTGCCAGCAGTGACATGGTTGGCAGGGGGTGGAATGAGCAGTTCTTC. This gives the protein CASSDMVGRGWNEQFF. This chain connects TRBV25-1 to TRBJ2-1; TRBD1 matches at 7 bases. This CDR3 is built from 16 residues. The germline V gene encodes CDR1 MGHDK and CDR2 SYGVNS. V dropped 3 bases and J dropped 7; count of bases not matched to a gene: 12.

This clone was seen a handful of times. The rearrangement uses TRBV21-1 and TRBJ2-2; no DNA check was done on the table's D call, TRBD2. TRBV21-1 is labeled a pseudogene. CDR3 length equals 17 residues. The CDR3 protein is CASTEKGRLENTGELFF. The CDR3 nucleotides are TGTGCCAGCACCGAGAAGGGCCGACTAGAGAACACCGGGGAGCTGTTTTTT.

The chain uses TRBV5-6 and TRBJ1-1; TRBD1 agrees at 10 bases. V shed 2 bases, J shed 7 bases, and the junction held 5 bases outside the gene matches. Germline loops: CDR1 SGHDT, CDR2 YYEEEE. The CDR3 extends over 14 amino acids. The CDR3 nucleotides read TGTGCCAGCAGCTTCGGACAGGGGGAAATTGAAGCTTTCTTT. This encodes CASSFGQGEIEAFF.

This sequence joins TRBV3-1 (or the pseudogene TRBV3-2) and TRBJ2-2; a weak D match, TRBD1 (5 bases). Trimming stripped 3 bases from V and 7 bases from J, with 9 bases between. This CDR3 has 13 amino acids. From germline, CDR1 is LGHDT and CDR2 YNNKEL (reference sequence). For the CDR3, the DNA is TGTGCCAGCAGCCACTTAGGGGACGGGGAGCTGTTTTTT. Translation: CASSHLGDGELFF.

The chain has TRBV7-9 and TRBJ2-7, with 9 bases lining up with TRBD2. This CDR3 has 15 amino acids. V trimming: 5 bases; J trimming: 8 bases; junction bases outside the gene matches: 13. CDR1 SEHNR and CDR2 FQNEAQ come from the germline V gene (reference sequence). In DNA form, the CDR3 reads TGTGCCAGCAGCCCCCCGGGACTAGCCCTACGGAAGCAGTACTTC. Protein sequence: CASSPPGLALRKQYF.

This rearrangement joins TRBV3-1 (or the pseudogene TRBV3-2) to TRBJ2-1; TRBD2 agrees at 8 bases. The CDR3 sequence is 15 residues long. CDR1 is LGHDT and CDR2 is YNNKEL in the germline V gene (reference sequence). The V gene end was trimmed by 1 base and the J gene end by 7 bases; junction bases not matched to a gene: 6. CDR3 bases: TGTGCCAGCAGCCAAGCGCGGGGGGTCGGAAATGAGCAGTTCTTC. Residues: CASSQARGVGNEQFF.

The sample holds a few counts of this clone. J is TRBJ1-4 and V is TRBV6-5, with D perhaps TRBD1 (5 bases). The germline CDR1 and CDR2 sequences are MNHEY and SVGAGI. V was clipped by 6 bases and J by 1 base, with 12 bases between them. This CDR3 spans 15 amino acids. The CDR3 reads CASRSLQGTNEKLFF. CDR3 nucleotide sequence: TGTGCCAGCAGAAGTCTTCAGGGAACTAATGAAAAACTGTTTTTT.

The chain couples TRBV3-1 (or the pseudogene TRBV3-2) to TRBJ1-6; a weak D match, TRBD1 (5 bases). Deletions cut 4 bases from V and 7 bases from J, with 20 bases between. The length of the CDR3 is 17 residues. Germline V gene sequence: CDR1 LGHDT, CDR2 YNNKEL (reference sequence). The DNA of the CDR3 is TGTGCCAGCAGCCCGGGGGACCCCGGACATCGGAATTCACCCCTCCACTTT. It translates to CASSPGDPGHRNSPLHF.

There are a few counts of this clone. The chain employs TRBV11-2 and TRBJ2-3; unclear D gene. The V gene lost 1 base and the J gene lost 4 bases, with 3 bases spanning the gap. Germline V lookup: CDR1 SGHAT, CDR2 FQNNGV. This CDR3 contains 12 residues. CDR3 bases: TGTGCCAGCAGCTTAGGGCCAGATACGCAGTATTTT. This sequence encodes CASSLGPDTQYF.

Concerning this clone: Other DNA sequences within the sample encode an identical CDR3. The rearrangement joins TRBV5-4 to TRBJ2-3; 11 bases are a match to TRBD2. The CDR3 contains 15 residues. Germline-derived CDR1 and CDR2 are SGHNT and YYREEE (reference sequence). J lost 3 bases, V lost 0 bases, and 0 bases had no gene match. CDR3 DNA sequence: TGTGCCAGCAGCTTGGGACTAGCGGGAACAGATACGCAGTATTTT. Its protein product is CASSLGLAGTDTQYF.

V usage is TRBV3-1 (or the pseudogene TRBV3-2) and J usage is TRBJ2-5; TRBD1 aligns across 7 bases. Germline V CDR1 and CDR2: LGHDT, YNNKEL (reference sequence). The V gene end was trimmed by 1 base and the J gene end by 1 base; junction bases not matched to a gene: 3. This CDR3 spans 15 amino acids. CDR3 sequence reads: CASSQGTGPQETQYF. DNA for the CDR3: TGTGCCAGCAGCCAAGGGACAGGACCCCAAGAGACCCAGTACTTC.

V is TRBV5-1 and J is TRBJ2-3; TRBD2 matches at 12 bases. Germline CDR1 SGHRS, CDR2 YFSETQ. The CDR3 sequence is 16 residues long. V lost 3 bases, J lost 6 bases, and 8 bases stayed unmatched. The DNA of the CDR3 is TGCGCCAGCAGCTCCACCAGACTAGCGGGGGTCGATACGCAGTATTTT. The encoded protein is CASSSTRLAGVDTQYF.